Below, 9 T cell receptor beta chains from the same sample are listed, as sequenced in a study of early T cells in non-severe SARS-CoV-2 infection. MiXCR was run by TCRdb on the 5' RACE reads, yielding one entry per CDR3 protein. The data contain 35,000 to 55,000 distinct CDR3 sequences, roughly 23% of them singletons. The specimen comprised whole blood, sampled at baseline. All receptors derive from an adult who was a healthcare worker with PCR-confirmed SARS-CoV-2 infection or an uninfected control (not recorded which).

CDR3 sequence: CASSLRPGYEQYF. CDR3 nucleotide sequence: TGTGCCAGCAGCTTGAGGCCAGGGTACGAGCAGTACTTC. V is TRBV7-9 and J is TRBJ2-7; a possible D gene is TRBD1 (5 bases). This CDR3 spans 13 amino acids. The V end was cut by 3 bases, the J end by 4 bases, with 10 bases between. Germline loops: CDR1 SEHNR, CDR2 FQNEAQ (reference sequence).

The genes are TRBV7-9 and TRBJ2-1, with 8 bases lining up with TRBD1. Germline CDR1 SEHNR, CDR2 FQNEAQ (reference sequence). V lost 5 bases, J lost 4 bases, and 7 bases stayed unmatched. This CDR3 region has 15 residues. CDR3 in amino acids: CASSADRVGYNEQFF. CDR3 DNA sequence: TGTGCCAGCAGCGCGGACAGGGTCGGATACAATGAGCAGTTCTTC. Combining the CDR3 with reference TRBV7-9 and TRBJ2-1 gives the whole variable domain DTGVSQNPRHKITKRGQNVTFRCDPISEHNRLYWYRQTLGQGPEFLTYFQNEAQLEKSRLLSDRFSAERPKGSFSTLEIQRTEQGDSAMYLCASSADRVGYNEQFFGPGTRLTVL.

In this sample, this clonotype turned up a few times. This chain links TRBV11-3 with TRBJ2-2; 7 bases are shared with TRBD1. From germline, CDR1 is SGHNT and CDR2 YENEEA. This CDR3 has 15 amino acids. V was clipped by 5 bases and J by 1 base; unmatched bases: 4. In DNA, the CDR3 is TGTGCCAGCAGCAAGAGGACAGGGAACACCGGGGAGCTGTTTTTT. Translating gives CASSKRTGNTGELFF.

This chain uses TRBV7-2 with TRBJ2-1, with D hard to call. Between the trimmed V and J ends, which lost 1 base and 8 bases, there was a span of 15 bases. CDR1 and CDR2 from the germline V gene are SGHTA and FQGNSA. CDR3 length: 15 residues. The CDR3 region is CASSLERTSGHEQFF. DNA for the CDR3: TGTGCCAGCAGCTTAGAACGAACCTCTGGGCATGAGCAGTTCTTC.

This clonotype was seen a handful of times. The CDR3 spells CASSASTGNNEKLFF. DNA of the CDR3: TGTGCCAGCAGTGCATCGACAGGGAATAATGAAAAACTGTTTTTT. The gene calls are TRBV25-1 and TRBJ1-4; 7 bases match TRBD1. In germline, CDR1 is MGHDK, CDR2 SYGVNS. Trimming cost V 4 bases and J 4 bases; bases outside gene matches: 6. The CDR3 loop spans 15 amino acids.

The V and J genes are TRBV5-1 and TRBJ1-1; tentatively, D is TRBD1 (6 bases). Germline V lookup: CDR1 SGHRS, CDR2 YFSETQ. This CDR3 contains 14 residues. The V end lost 3 bases, the J end lost 5 bases, and 14 bases lay between the germline ends. DNA for the CDR3: TGCGCCAGCAGCTACGACAGGCGAGGTACTGAAGCTTTCTTT. It specifies CASSYDRRGTEAFF.

In this sample, this clonotype turned up a few times. CDR3 sequence (DNA): TGTGCCAGCAGCTGGGGGACCGCCGCCCTTGAAGCTTTCTTT. It yields the protein CASSWGTAALEAFF. This sequence joins TRBV6-5 and TRBJ1-1; a weak D match, TRBD1 (5 bases). The CDR3 sequence is 14 residues long. Trimming shortened V by 6 bases and J by 7 bases, and 18 bases separated the two germline ends. Germline CDR1 MNHEY, CDR2 SVGAGI.

The chain uses TRBV2 and TRBJ1-2; possibly TRBD1 for D (6 bases). Germline loops: CDR1 SNHLY, CDR2 FYNNEI. This CDR3 region has 14 residues. Trimming stripped 4 bases from V and 4 bases from J, with 13 bases between. The CDR3, as DNA: TGTGCCAGCAGTGTCGGCAGGGGCAGCTATGGCTACACCTTC. Protein: CASSVGRGSYGYTF.

The chain couples TRBV10-1 to TRBJ2-1; no clear D. Trimming took off 2 bases at V and 0 bases at J, with 8 bases between the two ends. This CDR3 is built from 15 residues. Looked up from germline, CDR1 is WNHNN and CDR2 is SYGVQD (reference sequence). CDR3 sequence: CASSETRSSYNEQFF. CDR3 bases: TGCGCCAGCAGTGAGACTCGTAGCTCCTACAATGAGCAGTTCTTC.